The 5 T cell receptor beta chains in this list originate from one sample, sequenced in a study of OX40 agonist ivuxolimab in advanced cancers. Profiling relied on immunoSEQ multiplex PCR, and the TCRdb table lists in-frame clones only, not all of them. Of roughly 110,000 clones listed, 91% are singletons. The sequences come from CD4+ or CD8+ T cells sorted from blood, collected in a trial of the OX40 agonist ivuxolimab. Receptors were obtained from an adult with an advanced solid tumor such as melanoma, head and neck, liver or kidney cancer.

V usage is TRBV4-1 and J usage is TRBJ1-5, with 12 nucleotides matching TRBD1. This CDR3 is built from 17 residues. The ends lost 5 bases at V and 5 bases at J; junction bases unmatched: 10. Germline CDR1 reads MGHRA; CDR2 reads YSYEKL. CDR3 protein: CASSATGTGGRDQPQHF. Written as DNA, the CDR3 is TGCGCCAGCAGCGCAACCGGGACAGGGGGCCGGGATCAGCCCCAGCATTTT.

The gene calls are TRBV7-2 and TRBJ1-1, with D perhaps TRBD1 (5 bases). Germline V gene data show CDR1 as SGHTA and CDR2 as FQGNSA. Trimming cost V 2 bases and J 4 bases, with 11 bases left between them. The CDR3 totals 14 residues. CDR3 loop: CASSLSWGTTEAFF. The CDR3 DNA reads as TGTGCCAGCAGCTTATCGTGGGGGACCACTGAAGCTTTCTTT.

CDR3: CATSRGPSGSEQYF. Written as DNA, the CDR3 is TGTGCCACCAGCAGAGGACCTAGCGGGAGCGAGCAGTACTTC. The chain links TRBV15 to TRBJ2-5; TRBD2 aligns across 10 bases. The J call is in doubt because the DNA end fits TRBJ2-7 better. The CDR3 contains 14 residues. Germline V lookup: CDR1 LNHNV, CDR2 YYDKDF (reference sequence).

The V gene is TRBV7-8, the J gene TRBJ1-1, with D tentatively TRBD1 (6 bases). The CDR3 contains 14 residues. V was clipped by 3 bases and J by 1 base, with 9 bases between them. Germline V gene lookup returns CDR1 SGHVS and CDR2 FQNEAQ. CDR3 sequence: CASSFVQGNTEAFF. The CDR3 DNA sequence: TGTGCCAGCAGCTTCGTACAGGGGAACACTGAAGCTTTCTTT. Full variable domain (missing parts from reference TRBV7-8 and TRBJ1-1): GAGVSQSPRYKVAKRGQDVALRCDPISGHVSLFWYQQALGQGPEFLTYFQNEAQLDKSGLPSDRFFAERPEGSVSTLKIQRTQQEDSAVYLCASSFVQGNTEAFFGQGTRLTVV.

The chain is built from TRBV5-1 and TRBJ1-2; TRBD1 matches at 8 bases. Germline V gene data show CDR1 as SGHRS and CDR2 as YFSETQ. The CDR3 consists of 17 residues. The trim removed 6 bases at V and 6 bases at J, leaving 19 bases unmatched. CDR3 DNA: TGCGCCAGCACTGGTGGACAGGGCCAACTTCAGGCTGATGGCTACACCTTC. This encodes CASTGGQGQLQADGYTF.